These 3 T cell receptor beta chains originate from one sample sequenced in a study of neurological immune-mediated disorders. TCRdb redid the calling of the 5' RACE reads with MiXCR, one entry per CDR3 protein. The sample records about 62,000 distinct CDR3 sequences, 3.5% to 4.5% being singletons. Sequenced: PBMCs. Receptors originate from a woman in her fifties or sixties with multiple sclerosis.

This clonotype was seen many times. The chain has TRBV20-1 and TRBJ1-2; 8 positions agree with TRBD1. The CDR3 covers 13 residues. Germline values: CDR1 DFQATT, CDR2 SNEGSKA (reference sequence). V lost 4 bases to trimming and J lost 7 bases; unmatched junction nucleotides: 8. This CDR3 is CSATSDRGSGYTF. In DNA, the CDR3 is TGCAGTGCTACCTCTGACAGGGGTTCTGGCTACACCTTC.

Ten or more counts support this clonotype. The chain employs TRBV9 and TRBJ1-1; a weak D match, TRBD1 (5 bases). The V gene's germline CDR1 is SGDLS and CDR2 YYNGEE. V was pared by 3 bases and J by 6 bases, with 12 bases between. This CDR3 spans 13 amino acids. DNA of the CDR3: TGTGCCAGCAGCGCGCAGGGTTTCCCTGAAGCTTTCTTT. It is translated as CASSAQGFPEAFF.

This clonotype was counted many times. The chain employs TRBV7-9 and TRBJ2-5; unclear D gene. The germline CDR1 and CDR2 sequences are SEHNR and FQNEAQ (reference sequence). CDR3 length equals 12 residues. The V end lost 5 bases, the J end lost 5 bases, and 9 bases lay between the germline ends. CDR3 nucleotides: TGTGCCAGCAGCAGCTTAGGGGAGACCCAGTACTTC. Protein sequence: CASSSLGETQYF.